This T cell receptor (beta chain) was recorded in a study of Graves' ophthalmopathy and Graves' hyperthyroidism. General observations from the study: Most expanded clonotypes from thyroid (those above 0.001 frequency) were also found in blood.

RNA transcripts provided the template for amplifying TCR beta CDR3 regions. The first-round RT-PCR employed HTBI primers together with the Qiagen OneStep RT-PCR kit. A multiplex PCR was then performed as the second round. TCRdb passed the multiplex PCR reads through MiXCR, listing each CDR3 protein once. The table shows about 480,000 distinct CDR3 sequences, with roughly an eighth occurring only once. Trimming pared 6 bases from V and 5 bases from J, leaving 11 bases between. CDR3 length: 13 residues. This clonotype was picked up many times. Its target is not known. The receptor was derived from a woman in her thirties with Graves' ophthalmopathy. The sequenced sample was blood. The chain recombines TRBV12-3 or TRBV12-4 with TRBJ1-5; no firm D call. DNA for the CDR3: TGTGCCAGCAGGGGATTAAGGGATCAGCCCCAGCATTTT. It codes for CASRGLRDQPQHF.